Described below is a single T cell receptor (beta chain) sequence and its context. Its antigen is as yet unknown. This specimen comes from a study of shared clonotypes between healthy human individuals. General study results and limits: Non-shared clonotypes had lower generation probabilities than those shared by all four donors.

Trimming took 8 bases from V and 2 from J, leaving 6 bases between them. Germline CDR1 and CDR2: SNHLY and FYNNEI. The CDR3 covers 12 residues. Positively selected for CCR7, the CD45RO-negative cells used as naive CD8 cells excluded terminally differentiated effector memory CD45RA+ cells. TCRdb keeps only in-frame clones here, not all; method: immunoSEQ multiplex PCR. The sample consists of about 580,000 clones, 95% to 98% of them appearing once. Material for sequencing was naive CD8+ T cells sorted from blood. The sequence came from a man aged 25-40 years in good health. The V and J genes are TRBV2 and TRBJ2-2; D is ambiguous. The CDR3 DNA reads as TGTGCCAGCTTCAGTAACACCGGGGAGCTGTTTTTT. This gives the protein CASFSNTGELFF.